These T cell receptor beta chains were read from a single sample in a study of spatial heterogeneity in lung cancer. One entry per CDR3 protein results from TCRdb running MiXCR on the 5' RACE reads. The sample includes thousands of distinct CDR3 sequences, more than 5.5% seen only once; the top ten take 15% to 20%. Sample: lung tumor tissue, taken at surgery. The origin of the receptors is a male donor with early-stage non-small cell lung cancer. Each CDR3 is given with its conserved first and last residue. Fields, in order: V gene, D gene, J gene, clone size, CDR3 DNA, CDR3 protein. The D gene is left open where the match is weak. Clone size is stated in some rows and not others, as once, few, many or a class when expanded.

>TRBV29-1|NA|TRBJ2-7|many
TGCAGCGTTGAAACCTTTCAACTGCCCCGGGAGCAGTACTTC
CSVETFQLPREQYF
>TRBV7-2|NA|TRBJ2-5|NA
TGTGCCAGCAACTTAGCGCACGGGGAGACCCAGTACTTC
CASNLAHGETQYF
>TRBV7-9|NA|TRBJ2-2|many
TGTGCCAGCAGCCTACAGGTCTCCACCGGGGAGCTGTTTTTT
CASSLQVSTGELFF
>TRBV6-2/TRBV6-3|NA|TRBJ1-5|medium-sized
TGTGCCAGCAGTTCCGTCGGGCATAGCAATCAGCTCCAGCATTTT
CASSSVGHSNQLQHF
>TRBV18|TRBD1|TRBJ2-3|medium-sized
TGTGCCAGCTCACCACTGGGACAGGGGGCCACAGATACGCAGTATTTT
CASSPLGQGATDTQYF
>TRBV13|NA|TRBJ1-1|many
TGTGCCACCGGGAAGGGCCGACCGAACACTGAAGCTTTCTTT
CATGKGRPNTEAFF
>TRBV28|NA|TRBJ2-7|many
TGTGCCAGCAGAGGACTCCACTACGAGCAGTACTTC
CASRGLHYEQYF
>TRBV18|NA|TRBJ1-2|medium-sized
TGTGCCAGCTCACCACCGAACGACGTCCTTAACTATGGCTACACCTTC
CASSPPNDVLNYGYTF
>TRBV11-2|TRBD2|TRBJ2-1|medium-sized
TGTGCCAGCAGCTGGGGGGGGTCAAGCTCCTACAATGAGCAGTTCTTC
CASSWGGSSSYNEQFF
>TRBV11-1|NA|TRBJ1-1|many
TGTGCCAGCAGCTTTGGTTGGGACACTGAAGCTTTCTTT
CASSFGWDTEAFF
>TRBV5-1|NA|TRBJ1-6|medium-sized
TGCGCCAGCAGCTTGGACAGTGACAATTCACCCCTCCACTTT
CASSLDSDNSPLHF
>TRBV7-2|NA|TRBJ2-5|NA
TGTGCCAGCAGCTTAGCGCACGGGGAGACCCAGTACTTC
CASSLAHGETQYF
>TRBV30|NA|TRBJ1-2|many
TGTGCCTGGAGGTTAACCGGGACAACCACTGGGGGCTACACCTTC
CAWRLTGTTTGGYTF
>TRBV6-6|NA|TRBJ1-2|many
TGTGCCAGCAGTTATGTGGGCTACACCTTC
CASSYVGYTF
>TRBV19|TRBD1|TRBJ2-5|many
TGTGCCAGTCAAGAACAGGGGTTCGGCCAAGAGACCCAGTACTTC
CASQEQGFGQETQYF
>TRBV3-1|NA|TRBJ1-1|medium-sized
TGTGCCAGCAGCCAAGCCGCTGGGGGACTCCCCACTGAAGCTTTCTTT
CASSQAAGGLPTEAFF
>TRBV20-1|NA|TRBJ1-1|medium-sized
TGCAGTGCTAGAGATCGGGGTACGGGATCGAACACTGAAGCTTTCTTT
CSARDRGTGSNTEAFF
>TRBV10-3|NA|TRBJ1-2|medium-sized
TGTGCCATCAGTGTCCACGGGACACCAGCTAACTATGGCTACACCTTC
CAISVHGTPANYGYTF
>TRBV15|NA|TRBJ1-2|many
TGTGCCACCAGCCTACAGGTGGTGAGCTATGGCTACACCTTC
CATSLQVVSYGYTF
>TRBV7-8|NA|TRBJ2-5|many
TGTGCCAGCAGCCTCCGGGTCTCAACGGAGACCCAGTACTTC
CASSLRVSTETQYF
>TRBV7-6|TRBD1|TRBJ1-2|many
TGTGCCAGCAGCTCACAGGGGCGCGGCTACACCTTC
CASSSQGRGYTF
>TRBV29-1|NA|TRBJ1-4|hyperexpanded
TGCAGCGTTGAATTAACAACTAATGAAAAACTGTTTTTT
CSVELTTNEKLFF
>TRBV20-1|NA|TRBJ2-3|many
TGCAGTGCTAGAGATAGCGCAGATACGCAGTATTTT
CSARDSADTQYF
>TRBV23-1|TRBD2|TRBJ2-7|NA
TGCGCCAGCTGGACTAGAGAGTGTCGGGTCAGTTCCTACGAGCAGTACTTC
CASWTRECRVSSYEQYF
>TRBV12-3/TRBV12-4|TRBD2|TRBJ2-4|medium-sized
TGTGCCAGCAGTTTAGGGACTAGCGAGGAAGCCAAAAACATTCAGTACTTC
CASSLGTSEEAKNIQYF
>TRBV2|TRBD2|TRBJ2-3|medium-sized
TGTGCCAGCAGTATATACGCCGGGACTAGCGTGGTGGATACGCAGTATTTT
CASSIYAGTSVVDTQYF
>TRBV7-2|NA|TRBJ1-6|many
TGTGCCAGCAGCTTAGCGCTAACAGCAGATTATAATTCACCCCTCCACTTT
CASSLALTADYNSPLHF
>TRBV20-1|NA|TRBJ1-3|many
TGCAGTGCTAGAGGACAGATTGTGAACACCATATATTTT
CSARGQIVNTIYF
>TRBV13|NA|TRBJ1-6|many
TGTGCCAGCAGCGAATCGGGCCCCGCGACCCTCCACTTT
CASSESGPATLHF
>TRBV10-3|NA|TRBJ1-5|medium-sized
TGTGCCATCAGTGAGTCGAGGGTGTATCAGCCCCAGCATTTT
CAISESRVYQPQHF
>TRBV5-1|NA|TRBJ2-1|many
TGCGCCAGCAGCTCTTACAGCAATGAGCAGTTCTTC
CASSSYSNEQFF
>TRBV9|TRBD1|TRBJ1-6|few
TGTGCCAGCAGCGCAGGGACAGGGGATTCAACCTATAATTCACCCCTCCACTTT
CASSAGTGDSTYNSPLHF
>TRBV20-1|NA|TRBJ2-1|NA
TGCAGTGCCGCCCCCGTTTACAATGAGCAGTTCTTC
CSAAPVYNEQFF
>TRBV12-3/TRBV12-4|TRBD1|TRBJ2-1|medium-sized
TGTGCCAGCAGCCAGCTCCGGACAGGGAGCGATGAGCAGTTCTTC
CASSQLRTGSDEQFF
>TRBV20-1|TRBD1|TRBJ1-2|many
TGCAGTGCCGACAGGGACAGGGCTAACTATGGCTACACCTTC
CSADRDRANYGYTF
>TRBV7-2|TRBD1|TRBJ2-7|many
TGTGCCAGCAGCTTGGAAGGGACAGGCGTTAACGAGCAGTACTTC
CASSLEGTGVNEQYF
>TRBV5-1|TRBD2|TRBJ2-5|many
TGCGCCAGCAGCTTGAGCGGGAGTGGGCAGGAGACCCAGTACTTC
CASSLSGSGQETQYF
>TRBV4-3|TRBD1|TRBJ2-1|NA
TGCGCCAGCAGCCAAGAGGGGACAGTCTACAATGAGCAGTTCTTC
CASSQEGTVYNEQFF
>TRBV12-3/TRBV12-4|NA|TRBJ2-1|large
TGTGCCAGCAGTTTGGGCTCCCAGAGAGGATTCTTC
CASSLGSQRGFF
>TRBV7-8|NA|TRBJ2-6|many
TGTGCCAGCAGCTCGGGGAATGGGGCCAACGTCCTGACTTTC
CASSSGNGANVLTF
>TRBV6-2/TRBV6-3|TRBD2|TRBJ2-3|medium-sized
TGTGCCAGCAGTACCGGACTAGCCACAGATACGCAGTATTTT
CASSTGLATDTQYF
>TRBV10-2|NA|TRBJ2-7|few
TGCGCCAGCAGTGAGACAGTTACCTACGAGCAGTACTTC
CASSETVTYEQYF
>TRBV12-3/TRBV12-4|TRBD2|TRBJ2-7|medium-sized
TGTGCCAGCAGTTCCCAGGGACCTAGCGGGGCCTACGAGCAGTACTTC
CASSSQGPSGAYEQYF
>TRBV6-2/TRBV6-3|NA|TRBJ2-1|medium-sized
TGTGCCAGCACAGAGTTATCCTACAATGAGCAGTTCTTC
CASTELSYNEQFF
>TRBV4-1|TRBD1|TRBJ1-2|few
TGCGCCAGCAGCCAAGACCCCCAGGGGGATGGTGGCTACACCTTC
CASSQDPQGDGGYTF
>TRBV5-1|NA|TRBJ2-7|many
TGCGCCAGCAGTTCCTCGACGGGGCGCCCCTACGAGCAGTACTTC
CASSSSTGRPYEQYF
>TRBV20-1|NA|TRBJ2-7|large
TGCAGTGCTTGGGGACGTAGGGCCCTTGGGCAGTACTTC
CSAWGRRALGQYF
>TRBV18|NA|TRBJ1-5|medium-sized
TGTGCCAGCTCACCGACCCCGGGGAATCAGCCCCAGCATTTT
CASSPTPGNQPQHF
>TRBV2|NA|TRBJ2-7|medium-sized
TGTGCCAGCGAGAAGTCGAGCGGAGACTCCTACGAGCAGTACTTC
CASEKSSGDSYEQYF
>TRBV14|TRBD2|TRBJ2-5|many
TGTGCCAGCAGCCGGACTAGCGGGGGGTCAAACCAGTACTTC
CASSRTSGGSNQYF
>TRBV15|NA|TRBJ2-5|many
TGTGCCACCAGCAGAGAAAGGGCTGGGCAAGAGACCCAGTACTTC
CATSRERAGQETQYF
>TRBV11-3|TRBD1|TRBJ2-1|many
TGTGCCAGCAGCTCCCGGACAGGGGGCTCCTACAATGAGCAGTTCTTC
CASSSRTGGSYNEQFF
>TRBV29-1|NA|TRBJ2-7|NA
TGCAGCGTCCGGGAACCTCAGGGGAGGTACGAGCAGTACTTC
CSVREPQGRYEQYF
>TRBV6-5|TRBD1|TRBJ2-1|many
TGTGCCAGCAGTCGGACAGGGTGGCCTGAGCAGTTCTTC
CASSRTGWPEQFF
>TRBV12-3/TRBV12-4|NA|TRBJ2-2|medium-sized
TGTGCCAGCAGTTTCGTTTCCGGGGAGCTGTTTTTT
CASSFVSGELFF
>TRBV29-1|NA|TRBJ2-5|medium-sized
TGCAGCGTTGATAGCGGACAAGAGACCCAGTACTTC
CSVDSGQETQYF
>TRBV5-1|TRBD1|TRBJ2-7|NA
TGCGCCAGCAGCTTGGTAGGGACAGACTACGAGCAGTACTTC
CASSLVGTDYEQYF